What follows are 27 T cell receptor beta chains derived from one specimen sequenced in a study of blood T cell repertoires in COVID-19. This table comes from immunoSEQ multiplex PCR, and its TCRdb copy is limited to in-frame clones, with some not included. The sample has fewer than 250,000 clones, around 80% seen once. The source material was peripheral blood. Every receptor here comes from a woman of 80 years or more with acute or convalescent COVID-19.

A note on this clone: Additional DNA sequences in this sample encode the identical CDR3. This chain uses TRBV2 with TRBJ1-4; 7 nucleotides line up with TRBD1. J lost 4 bases, V lost 6 bases, and 5 bases had no gene match. Germline V CDR1 and CDR2: SNHLY, FYNNEI. The CDR3 sequence is 14 residues long. CDR3 bases: TGTGCCAGCAGGGCCGGGACAGTTAATGAAAAACTGTTTTTT. Its protein product is CASRAGTVNEKLFF.

This chain connects TRBV19 to TRBJ2-2; tentative D call: TRBD2 (6 bases). V shed 7 bases and J shed 2 bases, with 14 bases lying between them. This CDR3 is built from 15 residues. Germline-derived CDR1 and CDR2 are LNHDA and SQIVND (reference sequence). The CDR3 DNA reads as TGTGCCAGTACCCGCGGGACTCTCAACACCGGGGAGCTGTTTTTT. Translated: CASTRGTLNTGELFF.

This clone was seen once. Distinct nucleotide sequences in the sample also encode this CDR3. The V gene is TRBV28, the J gene TRBJ1-5; no definite D call. The CDR3 consists of 14 residues. CDR1 and CDR2 (germline): MDHEN, SYDVKM. Trimming took off 6 bases at V and 0 bases at J, with 9 bases between the two ends. DNA of the CDR3: TGTGCCAGCAGGGCGGGAAATAGCAATCAGCCCCAGCATTTT. Protein sequence: CASRAGNSNQPQHF.

V and J are TRBV6-5 and TRBJ1-5, with D perhaps TRBD1 (5 bases). The ends were cut back, 6 bases at V and 6 bases at J, with 12 bases in the middle. The CDR3 is made up of 13 amino acids. Germline CDR1 MNHEY, CDR2 SVGAGI. Written as DNA, the CDR3 is TGTGCCAGCAGGGCCGGGAGGGGTCAGCCCCAGCATTTT. Translation: CASRAGRGQPQHF.

The chain combines TRBV7-8 with TRBJ1-5; 7 nucleotides line up with TRBD1. Germline values: CDR1 SGHVS, CDR2 FQNEAQ. V dropped 1 base and J dropped 3; count of bases not matched to a gene: 6. This CDR3 has 16 residues. The CDR3 spells CASSLVGGQANQPQHF. The CDR3 nucleotides read TGTGCCAGCAGCTTAGTTGGTGGACAGGCCAATCAGCCCCAGCATTTT.

This clone was detected only a few times. The chain combines TRBV19 with TRBJ1-5, with TRBD1 identical over 7 bases. In germline, CDR1 is LNHDA, CDR2 SQIVND (reference sequence). The CDR3 spans 15 residues. The trim removed 3 bases at V and 6 bases at J, leaving 8 bases unmatched. The CDR3, as DNA: TGTGCCAGTAGTATTCAACAGGGACAGAGTCAGCCCCAGCATTTT. Its translation: CASSIQQGQSQPQHF. Filled out from reference TRBV19 and TRBJ1-5, the complete variable domain reads DGGITQSPKYLFRKEGQNVTLSCEQNLNHDAMYWYRQDPGQGLRLIYYSQIVNDFQKGDIAEGYSVSREKKESFPLTVTSAQKNPTAFYLCASSIQQGQSQPQHFGDGTRLSIL.

The chain is built from TRBV5-1 and TRBJ1-2; D unresolved. The CDR3 covers 13 residues. The germline V and J ends were trimmed by 0 bases and 3 bases, with 6 bases remaining between them. The germline CDR1 and CDR2 sequences are SGHRS and YFSETQ. The CDR3 loop reads CASSLDGDYGYTF. CDR3 in DNA: TGCGCCAGCAGCTTGGACGGGGACTATGGCTACACCTTC. The full variable domain, completed using reference TRBV5-1 and TRBJ1-2, is KAGVTQTPRYLIKTRGQQVTLSCSPISGHRSVSWYQQTPGQGLQFLFEYFSETQRNKGNFPGRFSGRQFSNSRSEMNVSTLELGDSALYLCASSLDGDYGYTFGSGTRLTVV.

Only a few counts were recorded for this clone. The chain employs TRBV7-2 and TRBJ2-1, with 11 bases aligning to TRBD2. Germline lookup yields CDR1 SGHTA and CDR2 FQGNSA. The CDR3 runs 16 residues. J lost 2 bases, V lost 5 bases, and 5 bases had no gene match. This chain's CDR3 is CASSLIAGGPYNEQFF. The CDR3 DNA follows: TGTGCCAGCAGCCTAATAGCGGGAGGGCCCTACAATGAGCAGTTCTTC.

The rearrangement links TRBV19 to TRBJ2-1; tentative D call: TRBD2 (6 bases). Germline CDR1 reads LNHDA; CDR2 reads SQIVND (reference sequence). The CDR3 has 15 amino acids. Trimming took 5 bases from V and 4 from J, leaving 15 bases between them. The CDR3 coding sequence is TGTGCCAGTAGTCAGGGACTCCATTATTACAATGAGCAGTTCTTC. Translation: CASSQGLHYYNEQFF.

This rearrangement joins TRBV7-2 to TRBJ2-3, with TRBD2 matching 8 bases. The ends lost 3 bases at V and 2 bases at J; junction bases unmatched: 13. This CDR3 contains 18 residues. Per the germline V gene, CDR1 is SGHTA and CDR2 is FQGNSA. This CDR3 is CASSFRFGGDPYTDTQYF. The CDR3 DNA reads as TGTGCCAGCAGCTTCCGTTTCGGGGGGGACCCTTACACAGATACGCAGTATTTT. Variable domain in full (rest from reference TRBV7-2 and TRBJ2-3): GAGVSQSPSNKVTEKGKDVELRCDPISGHTALYWYRQSLGQGLEFLIYFQGNSAPDKSGLPSDRFSAERTGGSVSTLTIQRTQQEDSAVYLCASSFRFGGDPYTDTQYFGPGTRLTVL.

The chain has TRBV6-2 or TRBV6-3 and TRBJ2-7; D gene ambiguous. This CDR3 has 14 residues. The V and J ends lost 2 bases and 2 bases respectively, with 10 bases between them. Germline lookup yields CDR1 MNHEY and CDR2 SVGEGT. The CDR3 protein is CASSYGGEPYEQYF. The CDR3 DNA follows: TGTGCCAGCAGTTACGGCGGCGAACCCTACGAGCAGTACTTC.

For this clone: The sample carries other DNA sequences with the same CDR3. The gene calls are TRBV7-9 and TRBJ1-4, with 10 bases fitting TRBD1. Germline lookup yields CDR1 SEHNR and CDR2 FQNEAQ (reference sequence). Unmatched junction bases numbered 1, after V lost 3 bases and J lost 6 bases. The CDR3 spans 14 residues. The CDR3 DNA is TGTGCCAGCAGCTTCGGACAGGGGGATGAAAAACTGTTTTTT. Amino acid sequence: CASSFGQGDEKLFF.

CDR3 coding DNA: TGCACCAGCAGCCAAGATACCATTGGCGGGAGGGACCAAGAGACCCAGTACTTC. It codes for CTSSQDTIGGRDQETQYF. The genes are TRBV1 and TRBJ2-5; the table's D call, TRBD2, has no DNA check behind it. TRBV1 represents a pseudogene. This CDR3 region has 18 residues.

This sequence joins TRBV18 and TRBJ1-1; D gene unclear. The germline V and J ends were trimmed by 3 bases and 1 base, with 9 bases remaining between them. Germline-derived CDR1 and CDR2 are KGHSH and LQKENI. This CDR3 is 14 amino acids long. The CDR3 DNA reads TGTGCCAGCTCACCTGAGGGCTCGAACACTGAAGCTTTCTTT. Encoded protein: CASSPEGSNTEAFF.

The rearrangement uses TRBV27 and TRBJ2-4, with 8 bases matching TRBD2. Trimming took 5 bases from V and 2 from J; bases not matched to a gene: 11. The CDR3 runs 17 residues. CDR1 is MNHEY and CDR2 is SMNVEV in the germline V gene (reference sequence). The chain's CDR3 is CASSALGTSITKNIQYF. CDR3 sequence (DNA): TGTGCCAGCAGTGCGCTTGGGACTAGTATAACCAAAAACATTCAGTACTTC.

This clone was counted once. The DNA of the CDR3 is TGTGCCAGCAGCCGTACTAGTTGGGCCGGTACGCAGTATTTT. Translated: CASSRTSWAGTQYF. J is TRBJ2-3 and V is TRBV3-1 (or the pseudogene TRBV3-2), with D possibly being TRBD2 (5 bases). The V gene lost 4 bases and the J gene lost 8 bases, with 16 bases spanning the gap. In germline, CDR1 is LGHDT, CDR2 YNNKEL (reference sequence). There are 14 residues in the CDR3.

The CDR3 region has the DNA TGTGCCAGCTCACCCCCCTCCCTGGCCGCAGATACGCAGTATTTT. Residues: CASSPPSLAADTQYF. This sequence joins TRBV18 and TRBJ2-3; D is uncertain. Trimming removed 3 bases at V and 4 bases at J, with 14 bases between. The CDR3 has 15 amino acids. Germline CDR1 and CDR2: KGHSH and LQKENI.

The rearrangement links TRBV4-2 to TRBJ2-1; TRBD2 matches at 12 bases. V dropped 3 bases and J dropped 8; count of bases not matched to a gene: 8. Germline V lookup: CDR1 LGHNA, CDR2 YNFKEQ. CDR3 length equals 16 residues. CDR3 residues: CASSQTPSGGAHEQFF. CDR3 DNA: TGTGCCAGCAGCCAGACACCTAGCGGGGGGGCCCATGAGCAGTTCTTC.

J is TRBJ2-2 and V is TRBV24-1; 7 bases align to TRBD1. V was pared by 6 bases and J by 7 bases, with 7 bases of the junction left unmatched. The germline gives CDR1 KGHDR, CDR2 SFDVKD. CDR3 length: 14 residues. As DNA, the CDR3 is TGTGCCACCAGTCCTTCAGACAGGGTCGGGGAGCTGTTTTTT. Its protein is CATSPSDRVGELFF.

This sequence joins TRBV9 and TRBJ2-3; 11 nucleotides match TRBD1. The CDR3 extends over 15 amino acids. Germline V gene data show CDR1 as SGDLS and CDR2 as YYNGEE. Trimming removed 0 bases from V and 4 bases from J; junction bases left unmatched: 1. The CDR3 loop is CASSVGTGGPDTQYF. The CDR3 nucleotides are TGTGCCAGCAGCGTAGGGACAGGGGGCCCAGATACGCAGTATTTT.

The chain uses TRBV19 and TRBJ2-1, with D perhaps TRBD2 (6 bases). V was pared by 3 bases and J by 3 bases, with 15 bases between. The CDR3 length is 16 residues. The V gene's germline CDR1 is LNHDA and CDR2 SQIVND (reference sequence). The CDR3 nucleotides read TGTGCCAGTAGTATCTGGGGGGAGTTTGGCTACAATGAGCAGTTCTTC. This codes for CASSIWGEFGYNEQFF.

The genes are TRBV3-1 (or the pseudogene TRBV3-2) and TRBJ2-2; D remains unclear. The length of the CDR3 is 18 residues. V lost 2 bases and J lost 2, with 18 bases in between. The germline CDR1 and CDR2 sequences are LGHDT and YNNKEL (reference sequence). CDR3 residues: CASSQQTRSSINTGELFF. Written as DNA, the CDR3 is TGTGCCAGCAGCCAACAGACACGTTCGAGCATAAACACCGGGGAGCTGTTTTTT.

This clone was seen more than once but under ten times. V usage is TRBV6-2 or TRBV6-3 and J usage is TRBJ1-2, with unresolved D. Germline-derived CDR1 and CDR2 are MNHEY and SVGEGT. This CDR3 region has 15 residues. Trimming cost V 2 bases and J 4 bases, with 14 bases left between them. In nucleotides, the CDR3 is TGTGCCAGCAGTTACAGGGTTCCGACTAGCTATGGCTACACCTTC. This translates into CASSYRVPTSYGYTF.

V gene TRBV4-1 combines with J gene TRBJ1-2; 7 bases line up with TRBD1. After removal of 1 base from V and 4 bases from J, the junction contained 0 bases not matched to a gene. Germline V gene data show CDR1 as MGHRA and CDR2 as YSYEKL. There are 13 residues in the CDR3. Written as DNA, the CDR3 is TGCGCCAGCAGCCAAGCAGGGGGCTATGGCTACACCTTC. It codes for CASSQAGGYGYTF.

The V and J genes are TRBV25-1 and TRBJ1-4; 9 nucleotides line up with TRBD1. This CDR3 spans 12 amino acids. Germline V lookup: CDR1 MGHDK, CDR2 SYGVNS. V lost 6 bases to trimming and J lost 15 bases; unmatched junction nucleotides: 8. CDR3 in amino acids: CASRPDRGVLFF. CDR3 coding DNA: TGTGCCAGCAGGCCTGACAGGGGGGTCTTGTTTTTT. The full variable domain, with the rest looked up from reference TRBV25-1 and TRBJ1-4, is EADIYQTPRYLVIGTGKKITLECSQTMGHDKMYWYQQDPGMELHLIHYSYGVNSTEKGDLSSESTVSRIRTEHFPLTLESARPSHTSQYLCASRPDRGVLFFGSGTQLSVL.

This sequence joins TRBV19 and TRBJ2-3; 8 bases line up with TRBD1. The germline CDR1 and CDR2 sequences are LNHDA and SQIVND (reference sequence). The length of the CDR3 is 14 residues. V gave up 7 bases and J gave up 1 base; unmatched junction bases: 4. CDR3 DNA: TGTGCCAGTAAAGAGACAGGGGGCACAGATACGCAGTATTTT. Protein product: CASKETGGTDTQYF.

The chain carries TRBV23-1 and TRBJ1-3; D possibly corresponds to TRBD1 (5 bases). Being an ORF, TRBV23-1 has a function that is uncertain. Trimming pared 0 bases from V and 4 bases from J, leaving 13 bases between. The CDR3 has 16 residues. For the CDR3, the DNA is TGCGCCAGCAGTCAATCGCAGACAGTCATGGGAAACACCATATATTTT. Protein product: CASSQSQTVMGNTIYF.